The rows below give T cell receptor beta chains drawn from one sample of a study of cytomegalovirus exposure and HLA in healthy donors. The assay was immunoSEQ multiplex PCR, and TCRdb's table has in-frame clones only and misses some. The sample lists 90,000 to 150,000 clones, 77% occurring once. The specimen was PBMCs. Receptors originate from a human donor in good health. Both conserved end residues are part of each CDR3. Fields, in order: J gene, clone size, V gene, D gene, CDR3 protein, CDR3 DNA. A D gene is named only where the DNA matches it firmly. Part of the rows lack a size; the others show once, few, many or a class for expanded clones.

j_gene: TRBJ2-3
abundance: few
v_gene: TRBV21-1
d_gene: .
CDR3aa: CARPPGGSDEGTDTQYF
CDR3nt: TGTGCCAGACCCCCCGGGGGATCGGATGAGGGCACAGATACGCAGTATTTT

j_gene: TRBJ1-2
abundance: .
v_gene: TRBV28
d_gene: .
CDR3aa: CASSLGGGGYGYTF
CDR3nt: TGTGCCAGCAGTTTAGGGGGGGGAGGGTATGGCTACACCTTC

j_gene: TRBJ2-5
abundance: .
v_gene: TRBV5-1
d_gene: .
CDR3aa: CASSGSSQETQYF
CDR3nt: TGCGCCAGCAGCGGCTCCAGCCAAGAGACCCAGTACTTC

j_gene: TRBJ2-1
abundance: .
v_gene: TRBV2
d_gene: .
CDR3aa: CASSEARGSYNEQFF
CDR3nt: TGTGCCAGCAGTGAAGCGCGCGGCAGTTACAATGAGCAGTTCTTC

j_gene: TRBJ2-5
abundance: .
v_gene: TRBV7-8
d_gene: .
CDR3aa: CASSFLEAETQYF
CDR3nt: TGTGCCAGCAGCTTCCTCGAGGCCGAGACCCAGTACTTC

j_gene: TRBJ2-2
abundance: .
v_gene: TRBV9
d_gene: TRBD1
CDR3aa: CASSRPGQGRTGELFF
CDR3nt: TGTGCCAGCAGCCGGCCGGGACAGGGTCGCACCGGGGAGCTGTTTTTT

j_gene: TRBJ2-7
abundance: .
v_gene: TRBV19
d_gene: TRBD2
CDR3aa: CASSRTSGRIYEQYF
CDR3nt: TGTGCCAGTAGCAGGACTAGCGGGAGAATCTACGAGCAGTACTTC

j_gene: TRBJ2-7
abundance: .
v_gene: TRBV19
d_gene: TRBD1
CDR3aa: CASRESGTGVKEQYF
CDR3nt: TGTGCCAGTAGAGAGTCCGGGACAGGGGTGAAGGAGCAGTACTTC

j_gene: TRBJ1-2
abundance: .
v_gene: TRBV27
d_gene: TRBD1
CDR3aa: CASSRTGGAGGYTF
CDR3nt: TGTGCCAGCAGTCGTACAGGGGGCGCCGGGGGCTACACCTTC

j_gene: TRBJ1-2
abundance: .
v_gene: TRBV19
d_gene: .
CDR3aa: CASIAGDYGYTF
CDR3nt: TGTGCCAGTATCGCGGGCGACTATGGCTACACCTTC

j_gene: TRBJ2-1
abundance: .
v_gene: TRBV15
d_gene: TRBD2
CDR3aa: CATSHAGVVWNEQFF
CDR3nt: TGTGCCACCAGTCACGCGGGAGTGGTTTGGAATGAGCAGTTCTTC

j_gene: TRBJ2-1
abundance: .
v_gene: TRBV5-6
d_gene: TRBD2
CDR3aa: CASSSGLAGVHEQFF
CDR3nt: TGTGCCAGCAGCTCGGGACTAGCGGGAGTCCATGAGCAGTTCTTC

j_gene: TRBJ2-4
abundance: .
v_gene: TRBV15
d_gene: .
CDR3aa: CATSPDSRNIQYF
CDR3nt: TGTGCCACCAGCCCCGACAGCCGGAACATTCAGTACTTC

j_gene: TRBJ1-2
abundance: .
v_gene: TRBV11-2
d_gene: .
CDR3aa: CASSLDWRGGYTF
CDR3nt: TGTGCCAGCAGCTTAGATTGGCGCGGTGGCTACACCTTC

j_gene: TRBJ2-7
abundance: .
v_gene: TRBV6-1
d_gene: .
CDR3aa: CASSDPGPASYEQYF
CDR3nt: TGTGCCAGCAGTGATCCAGGTCCTGCTTCCTACGAGCAGTACTTC

j_gene: TRBJ2-7
abundance: .
v_gene: TRBV6-5
d_gene: TRBD1
CDR3aa: CASSIGQGGGYEQYF
CDR3nt: TGTGCCAGCAGTATAGGACAGGGGGGTGGCTACGAGCAGTACTTC

j_gene: TRBJ2-3
abundance: .
v_gene: TRBV11-2
d_gene: TRBD2
CDR3aa: CASSLAGTSGSTDTQYF
CDR3nt: TGTGCCAGCAGCTTAGCCGGGACTAGCGGGAGCACAGATACGCAGTATTTT

j_gene: TRBJ2-1
abundance: .
v_gene: TRBV19
d_gene: TRBD2
CDR3aa: CASKKLGLAGINEQFF
CDR3nt: TGTGCCAGCAAAAAGCTGGGACTAGCGGGTATCAATGAGCAGTTCTTC

j_gene: TRBJ1-1
abundance: few
v_gene: TRBV7-8
d_gene: TRBD1
CDR3aa: CASSLMDRRNTEAFF
CDR3nt: TGTGCCAGCAGCTTAATGGACAGGAGGAACACTGAAGCTTTCTTT

j_gene: TRBJ1-5
abundance: medium-sized
v_gene: TRBV7-9
d_gene: TRBD1
CDR3aa: CASSLGQGNQPQHF
CDR3nt: TGTGCCAGCAGCTTGGGACAGGGGAATCAGCCCCAGCATTTT

j_gene: TRBJ1-1
abundance: .
v_gene: TRBV11-2
d_gene: TRBD1
CDR3aa: CASSLRGQGLEAFF
CDR3nt: TGTGCCAGCAGCTTAAGAGGACAGGGCCTTGAAGCTTTCTTT

j_gene: TRBJ2-1
abundance: few
v_gene: TRBV28
d_gene: .
CDR3aa: CASSFVVSSSYNEQFF
CDR3nt: TGTGCCAGCAGTTTTGTAGTCTCGAGCTCCTACAATGAGCAGTTCTTC

j_gene: TRBJ2-7
abundance: few
v_gene: TRBV5-1
d_gene: .
CDR3aa: CASRRLSTTYEQYF
CDR3nt: TGCGCCAGCAGGAGACTCAGTACCACCTACGAGCAGTACTTC

j_gene: TRBJ2-7
abundance: .
v_gene: TRBV5-4
d_gene: TRBD1
CDR3aa: CASSLKGGGEQYF
CDR3nt: TGTGCCAGCAGCTTGAAAGGGGGCGGCGAGCAGTACTTC

j_gene: TRBJ1-2
abundance: .
v_gene: TRBV5-1
d_gene: TRBD1
CDR3aa: CASQPGQIVYGYTF
CDR3nt: TGCGCCAGCCAACCGGGACAGATCGTCTATGGCTACACCTTC

j_gene: TRBJ1-2
abundance: .
v_gene: TRBV5-1
d_gene: .
CDR3aa: CASSRQSGGNYGYTF
CDR3nt: TGCGCCAGCAGCCGCCAATCCGGGGGAAACTATGGCTACACCTTC

j_gene: TRBJ2-2
abundance: once
v_gene: TRBV15
d_gene: TRBD1
CDR3aa: CATSRARDRAGYTGELFF
CDR3nt: TGTGCCACCAGCAGAGCCCGGGACAGGGCCGGTTACACCGGGGAGCTGTTTTTT

j_gene: TRBJ1-2
abundance: .
v_gene: TRBV15
d_gene: TRBD1
CDR3aa: CATSTPAAGGSGYTF
CDR3nt: TGTGCCACCAGCACCCCCGCCGCAGGGGGCAGCGGCTACACCTTC

j_gene: TRBJ2-1
abundance: .
v_gene: TRBV4-1
d_gene: .
CDR3aa: CASSQGANEQFF
CDR3nt: TGCGCCAGCAGCCAAGGCGCCAATGAGCAGTTCTTC

j_gene: TRBJ2-7
abundance: .
v_gene: TRBV5-1
d_gene: TRBD1
CDR3aa: CASSLEGQALLEQYF
CDR3nt: TGCGCCAGCAGCTTGGAGGGACAGGCCCTCTTGGAGCAGTACTTC

j_gene: TRBJ1-2
abundance: .
v_gene: TRBV21-1
d_gene: .
CDR3aa: CASSSPKEQSRDTF
CDR3nt: TGTGCCAGCAGCAGCCCCAAGGAACAGTCCAGGGACACCTTC

j_gene: TRBJ2-2
abundance: .
v_gene: TRBV11-3
d_gene: .
CDR3aa: CASSSGGLNTGELFF
CDR3nt: TGTGCCAGCAGCTCAGGCGGGCTGAACACCGGGGAGCTGTTTTTT

j_gene: TRBJ2-7
abundance: once
v_gene: TRBV29-1
d_gene: TRBD2
CDR3aa: CSGGQSHEQYF
CDR3nt: TGCTCGGGGGGGCAGAGCCACGAGCAGTACTTC

j_gene: TRBJ2-3
abundance: .
v_gene: TRBV13
d_gene: TRBD2
CDR3aa: CASSLGLGTSGLSTDTQYF
CDR3nt: TGTGCCAGCAGCTTAGGCCTCGGGACTAGCGGCCTGAGCACAGATACGCAGTATTTT

j_gene: TRBJ1-2
abundance: .
v_gene: TRBV9
d_gene: .
CDR3aa: CASSVVSGGGNYGYTF
CDR3nt: TGTGCCAGCAGCGTAGTTTCTGGGGGAGGTAACTATGGCTACACCTTC

j_gene: TRBJ2-7
abundance: .
v_gene: TRBV5-6
d_gene: TRBD1
CDR3aa: CASSYNTGTGAYEQYF
CDR3nt: TGTGCCAGCAGCTACAATACCGGGACAGGGGCCTACGAGCAGTACTTC

j_gene: TRBJ1-1
abundance: .
v_gene: TRBV10-3
d_gene: .
CDR3aa: CAISDPGADTEAFF
CDR3nt: TGTGCCATCAGTGATCCAGGGGCCGACACTGAAGCTTTCTTT

j_gene: TRBJ1-5
abundance: .
v_gene: TRBV10-1
d_gene: .
CDR3aa: CASSEQDRGQPQHF
CDR3nt: TGCGCCAGCAGTGAACAGGACAGAGGTCAGCCCCAGCATTTT

j_gene: TRBJ2-7
abundance: few
v_gene: TRBV20-1
d_gene: .
CDR3aa: CSAADLYEQYF
CDR3nt: TGCAGTGCTGCAGACTTATACGAGCAGTACTTC

j_gene: TRBJ2-1
abundance: few
v_gene: TRBV10-3
d_gene: TRBD2
CDR3aa: CATMGLAGGGEQFF
CDR3nt: TGTGCCACCATGGGACTAGCGGGAGGGGGTGAGCAGTTCTTC

j_gene: TRBJ1-2
abundance: .
v_gene: TRBV19
d_gene: .
CDR3aa: CASSRPGVKNYGYTF
CDR3nt: TGTGCCAGTAGTAGGCCCGGGGTCAAGAACTATGGCTACACCTTC

j_gene: TRBJ1-2
abundance: .
v_gene: TRBV5-5
d_gene: .
CDR3aa: CASSLPSTGGNDGYTF
CDR3nt: TGTGCCAGCAGCTTGCCTTCCACAGGTGGAAATGATGGCTACACCTTC

j_gene: TRBJ2-6
abundance: .
v_gene: TRBV7-8
d_gene: .
CDR3aa: CASSLDSGANVLTF
CDR3nt: TGTGCCAGCAGCTTGGACTCCGGGGCCAACGTCCTGACTTTC

j_gene: TRBJ1-5
abundance: .
v_gene: TRBV7-2
d_gene: .
CDR3aa: CASSLDVGSNQPQHF
CDR3nt: TGTGCCAGCAGCTTAGACGTGGGCTCCAATCAGCCCCAGCATTTT

j_gene: TRBJ2-7
abundance: .
v_gene: TRBV2
d_gene: TRBD2
CDR3aa: CASRNGGSRGYEQYF
CDR3nt: TGTGCCAGCAGGAACGGCGGGAGTCGCGGCTACGAGCAGTACTTC

j_gene: TRBJ1-1
abundance: .
v_gene: TRBV7-8
d_gene: TRBD1
CDR3aa: CASSPSGQGLNTEAFF
CDR3nt: TGTGCCAGCAGCCCTTCGGGACAGGGCCTGAACACTGAAGCTTTCTTT

j_gene: TRBJ1-3
abundance: .
v_gene: TRBV5-8
d_gene: TRBD1
CDR3aa: CASSLGTGAGNTIYF
CDR3nt: TGTGCCAGCAGCTTGGGGACAGGGGCTGGAAACACCATATATTTT

j_gene: TRBJ2-1
abundance: .
v_gene: TRBV10-3
d_gene: TRBD1
CDR3aa: CAIGGTGGYNEQFF
CDR3nt: TGTGCCATCGGAGGGACAGGGGGCTACAATGAGCAGTTCTTC

j_gene: TRBJ1-1
abundance: few
v_gene: TRBV7-2
d_gene: .
CDR3aa: CASSPRLRIEAFF
CDR3nt: TGTGCCAGCAGCCCCCGACTAAGGATAGAAGCTTTCTTT

j_gene: TRBJ2-7
abundance: .
v_gene: TRBV11-3
d_gene: TRBD2
CDR3aa: CASSLGLAGGGEQYF
CDR3nt: TGTGCCAGCAGCTTAGGACTAGCGGGAGGCGGCGAGCAGTACTTC

j_gene: TRBJ2-1
abundance: .
v_gene: TRBV9
d_gene: .
CDR3aa: CASSAKPGSYNEQFF
CDR3nt: TGTGCCAGCAGCGCCAAACCGGGCTCCTACAATGAGCAGTTCTTC

j_gene: TRBJ1-1
abundance: .
v_gene: TRBV7-9
d_gene: .
CDR3aa: CASAQNRDEAFF
CDR3nt: TGTGCCAGCGCACAAAACAGGGATGAAGCTTTCTTT

j_gene: TRBJ2-7
abundance: .
v_gene: TRBV15
d_gene: TRBD1
CDR3aa: CATSRDRGSYEQYF
CDR3nt: TGTGCCACCAGCAGGGACAGGGGGTCGTACGAGCAGTACTTC

j_gene: TRBJ2-1
abundance: once
v_gene: TRBV7-3
d_gene: TRBD2
CDR3aa: CASSFRLAGEQFF
CDR3nt: TGTGCCAGCAGCTTTCGACTAGCGGGAGAGCAGTTCTTC

j_gene: TRBJ2-1
abundance: .
v_gene: TRBV6-1
d_gene: .
CDR3aa: CASSHRNNEQFF
CDR3nt: TGTGCCAGCAGCCACAGGAACAATGAGCAGTTCTTC

j_gene: TRBJ2-3
abundance: few
v_gene: TRBV18
d_gene: .
CDR3aa: CASSPVWGPDTQYF
CDR3nt: TGTGCCAGCTCACCGGTTTGGGGCCCAGATACGCAGTATTTT

j_gene: TRBJ2-1
abundance: .
v_gene: TRBV10-3
d_gene: TRBD1
CDR3aa: CAISESGGQGNEQFF
CDR3nt: TGTGCCATCAGTGAGTCAGGGGGACAGGGGAATGAGCAGTTCTTC